A selection of T cell receptor beta chains follows, all from one sample in a study of technical replicates of blood from several donors. TCRdb's copy holds only in-frame clones and misses some; the assay was immunoSEQ multiplex PCR. Counted here are about 100,000 clones, nearly 96% occurring once; the ten biggest clones make up around 0.2%. Sequenced material: T cells isolated from PBMCs. Receptors were obtained from a human donor in good health. CDR3s include the opening cysteine and the closing phenylalanine or tryptophan. D genes are given only for firm matches. The size entry is marked missing in some rows and otherwise reads once, few, many or a size class.

D gene	clone size	V gene	J gene	CDR3 DNA	CDR3 protein
-	-	TRBV28	TRBJ1-1	TGTGCCAGCAGTTTCCCCACTCCCCAGGCGGGGGGTGCTTTCTTT	CASSFPTPQAGGAFF
TRBD1	once	TRBV4-1	TRBJ1-6	TGCGCCAGCAGCCTCGGACAGGGGAGCGCCTATAATTCACCCCTCCACTTT	CASSLGQGSAYNSPLHF
TRBD1	-	TRBV9	TRBJ1-2	TGTGCCAGCAGTAGGGGGACAGGTGGCTATGGCTACACCTTC	CASSRGTGGYGYTF
-	-	TRBV7-3	TRBJ2-3	TGTGCCAGCAGCATCCACAGGGTCGGCACAGATACGCAGTATTTT	CASSIHRVGTDTQYF
TRBD2	once	TRBV5-1	TRBJ2-7	TGCGCCAGCAGCCCGGGGCTAGCGGGAACCTACGAGCAGTACTTC	CASSPGLAGTYEQYF
-	-	TRBV9	TRBJ2-5	TGTGCCAGCAGCGTAGGTCAGTACGAAGAGACCCAGTACTTC	CASSVGQYEETQYF
-	-	TRBV9	TRBJ2-1	TGTGCCAGCAGCGTCCCGTTTCGGGGTGAGCAGTTCTTC	CASSVPFRGEQFF
-	-	TRBV10-3	TRBJ2-3	TGTGCCATCAATAAAACAGGTGGGATGGTAGATACGCAGTATTTT	CAINKTGGMVDTQYF
-	-	TRBV28	TRBJ2-2	TGTGCCAGCAGTTTACAGGCAAAGCTGTTTTTT	CASSLQAKLFF
-	-	TRBV28	TRBJ1-3	TGTGCCAGCAGTTCTTTTTTTCAGGACTCTGGAAACACCATATATTTT	CASSSFFQDSGNTIYF
TRBD1	-	TRBV7-9	TRBJ1-5	TGTGCCAGCACCACAGGGGCACGGCAGCCCCAGCATTTT	CASTTGARQPQHF
-	once	TRBV28	TRBJ2-3	TGTGCGAGCAATCCACTTCCGGCGGGAAGCACAGATACGCAGTATTTT	CASNPLPAGSTDTQYF
TRBD1	-	TRBV5-5	TRBJ1-3	TGTGCCAGCAGCTTCAGGGGGGAGCTCGCTGGAGAGCTCGGAAACACCATATATTTT	CASSFRGELAGELGNTIYF
-	-	TRBV5-1	TRBJ2-5	TGCGCCAGCAGCTTCATATCAGGGGAGACCCAGTACTTC	CASSFISGETQYF
TRBD1	-	TRBV7-9	TRBJ2-3	TGTGCCAGCAGTTCGGGACAGACTTACTATTTT	CASSSGQTYYF
-	-	TRBV30	TRBJ1-2	TGTGCCTGGAGTGTTGGTTCAGGGTTCGGCTACACCTTC	CAWSVGSGFGYTF
-	-	TRBV27	TRBJ2-4	TGTGCCAGCAGTTTTACCTTATCGGTATCCAAAAACATTCAGTACTTC	CASSFTLSVSKNIQYF
TRBD1	-	TRBV9	TRBJ1-1	TGTGCCAGCAGCGTAGGGACAGGGGGAGCTTTCTTT	CASSVGTGGAFF
-	-	TRBV5-6	TRBJ1-3	TGTGCCAGCAGCCTCACAGGGTCTGGAAACACCATATATTTT	CASSLTGSGNTIYF
TRBD2	once	TRBV5-4	TRBJ2-2	TGTGCCAGCAGCCATAGCGGGGGGGCCGACGGGGAGCTGTTTTTT	CASSHSGGADGELFF
TRBD1	-	TRBV5-1	TRBJ2-1	TGCGCCAGCAGGGAGACAGGGGACTACAATGAGCAGTTCTTC	CASRETGDYNEQFF
TRBD1	-	TRBV6-1	TRBJ1-2	TGTGCCAGCAGTATAGAGACAGGGGTCTTAGGTGGCTACACCTTC	CASSIETGVLGGYTF
TRBD1	-	TRBV5-1	TRBJ2-3	TGCGCCAGCGTAAGGGACAGGGAGGGGGATACGCAGTATTTT	CASVRDREGDTQYF
-	-	TRBV2	TRBJ2-1	TGTGCCAGCAGCTCTACCCTACTCAATGAGCAGTTCTTC	CASSSTLLNEQFF
TRBD1	-	TRBV6-5	TRBJ1-5	TGTGCCAGTACGACAGGGAACCAGCCCCAGCATTTT	CASTTGNQPQHF
-	-	TRBV6-5	TRBJ1-1	TGTGCCAGCAGTTTTTCCAGGGTTACTGAAGCTTTCTTT	CASSFSRVTEAFF
-	-	TRBV19	TRBJ2-3	TGTGCCAGTAGTCCTCGGGGGGCCCCAGGGGGCACAGATACGCAGTATTTT	CASSPRGAPGGTDTQYF
-	-	TRBV6-1	TRBJ1-5	TGTGCCAGCAGACGGACAGTTCTGGATCAGCCCCAGCATTTT	CASRRTVLDQPQHF
TRBD1	-	TRBV6-1	TRBJ1-4	TGTGCCAGCAGTGAAGTGGGGACAGGGGGGGAAAAACTGTTTTTT	CASSEVGTGGEKLFF
-	once	TRBV27	TRBJ2-1	TGTGCCAGCAGTTTATCGGCGAGGGGGGGCGGTCAGGAGCAGTTCTTC	CASSLSARGGGQEQFF
-	-	TRBV10-3	TRBJ2-3	TGTGCCATCAGTCTAGGAGGAGGGAAAAGCACAGATACGCAGTATTTT	CAISLGGGKSTDTQYF
TRBD2	-	TRBV19	TRBJ2-7	TGTGCCAGTAGTTTGACTAGCGCCCACGAGCAGTACTTC	CASSLTSAHEQYF
-	-	TRBV5-1	TRBJ2-3	TGCGCCAGCAGCTTGGAGGGGCAGCCTAGCACAGATACGCAGTATTTT	CASSLEGQPSTDTQYF
-	-	TRBV7-9	TRBJ1-1	TGTGCCAGCAGCTTAGCAGCGGGGGCGGTAGACACTGAAGCTTTCTTT	CASSLAAGAVDTEAFF
TRBD1	-	TRBV7-9	TRBJ1-3	TGTGCCAGCAGCCCTGTACAGGGGAGGTCTGGAAACACCATATATTTT	CASSPVQGRSGNTIYF
-	-	TRBV18	TRBJ1-5	TGTGCCAGCTCACCGGAGGGGCCGAATCAGCCCCAGCATTTT	CASSPEGPNQPQHF
-	-	TRBV7-9	TRBJ1-4	TGTGCCAGCAGCTTAGCAGCTGAAAAACTGTTTTTT	CASSLAAEKLFF
TRBD2	-	TRBV10-3	TRBJ2-5	TGTGCCATCAGTGAGAATAGCGGGGAAGAGACCCAGTACTTC	CAISENSGEETQYF
-	-	TRBV14	TRBJ1-2	TGTGCCAGCAGCCAAGGACAGGCTGGCTATGGCTACACCTTC	CASSQGQAGYGYTF
-	-	TRBV28	TRBJ2-3	TGTGCCAGCAGTTTACCCCCAACAGATACGCAGTATTTT	CASSLPPTDTQYF